The 8 T cell receptor beta chains presented below share a single source sample, sequenced in a study of Graves' ophthalmopathy and Graves' hyperthyroidism. Amplification targeted the TCR beta CDR3 regions, with RNA transcripts as the source material. Second-round multiplex PCR followed a first-round RT-PCR using HTBI primers. TCRdb redid the calling of the multiplex PCR reads with MiXCR, one entry per CDR3 protein. This table holds 350,000 to 450,000 distinct CDR3 sequences, around 16% found once. Sequencing was performed on peripheral blood. Receptor source: a woman aged 18-30 years with Graves' ophthalmopathy.

The sample holds a few counts of this clonotype. The rearrangement uses TRBV5-6 and TRBJ2-4; TRBD2 might be the D (6 bases). The CDR3 is made up of 16 amino acids. Trimming stripped 4 bases from V and 6 bases from J, with 20 bases between. CDR1 SGHDT and CDR2 YYEEEE come from the germline V gene. The CDR3 DNA reads as TGTGCCAGCAGCCTCACCACCCGGGGGATGCTAAACATTCAGTACTTC. It codes for CASSLTTRGMLNIQYF.

This clonotype was seen many times. The J gene is TRBJ1-3, the V gene TRBV28, with TRBD1 matching over 8 bases. There are 18 residues in the CDR3. Germline trimming cut 5 bases from V and 0 bases from J; bases unmatched to any gene: 12. Germline-derived CDR1 and CDR2 are MDHEN and SYDVKM. CDR3 nucleotides: TGTGCCAGCAGTCTATACCGGGACAGGAGACGCTCTGGAAACACCATATATTTT. Its protein product is CASSLYRDRRRSGNTIYF.

This clonotype was observed a handful of times. The chain is built from TRBV11-2 and TRBJ1-2; 7 nucleotides line up with TRBD1. The CDR3 loop spans 15 amino acids. CDR1 and CDR2 from the germline V gene are SGHAT and FQNNGV. Trimming cost V 5 bases and J 4 bases; bases outside gene matches: 10. As DNA, the CDR3 is TGTGCCAGCAGCCACGACAGGGTTTTACTCTATGGCTACACCTTC. It yields the protein CASSHDRVLLYGYTF.

This clonotype was seen a handful of times. The J gene is TRBJ2-5, the V gene TRBV7-8, with D perhaps TRBD1 or TRBD2 (5 bases each). Trimming cost V 7 bases and J 13 bases, with 22 bases left between them. Germline assignment: CDR1 SGHVS and CDR2 FQNEAQ. This CDR3 has 13 amino acids. The CDR3 nucleotides are TGTGCCAGCAAACAGGATCGCCAGGGCGGGTGGTACTTC. This encodes CASKQDRQGGWYF.

This clonotype was found many times. The J gene is TRBJ1-2, the V gene TRBV6-5; D call uncertain. With 4 bases removed from V and 4 bases from J, the gap between germline ends came to 16 bases. The CDR3 loop spans 15 amino acids. Germline V CDR1 and CDR2: MNHEY, SVGAGI. The DNA of the CDR3 is TGTGCCAGCAGTTCCGCTCGTGGCCTACTCTATGGCTACACCTTC. This sequence encodes CASSSARGLLYGYTF.

At least ten counts were recorded for this clonotype. V is TRBV20-1 and J is TRBJ2-2; the match to TRBD2 covers 9 bases. V was pared by 6 bases and J by 5 bases, with 7 bases of the junction left unmatched. The CDR3 sequence is 14 residues long. Germline CDR1 DFQATT, CDR2 SNEGSKA (reference sequence). The CDR3 DNA sequence: TGCAGTGCCCGAGCAGCGGGAGGTACCGGGGAGCTGTTTTTT. Translation gives CSARAAGGTGELFF.

This clonotype was detected ten times or more. The chain uses TRBV12-3 or TRBV12-4 and TRBJ2-7, with 11 bases aligning to TRBD1. The CDR3 spans 17 residues. V dropped 0 bases and J dropped 2; count of bases not matched to a gene: 6. This CDR3 reads CASSLAIGQGATYEQYF. The CDR3 DNA reads as TGTGCCAGCAGTTTAGCGATCGGACAGGGGGCAACCTACGAGCAGTACTTC.

The rearrangement uses TRBV6-1 and TRBJ2-7; no clear D. The V end lost 7 bases, the J end lost 2 bases, and 15 bases lay between the germline ends. The CDR3 totals 14 residues. CDR1 and CDR2 (germline): MNHNS, SASEGT. CDR3 nucleotides: TGTGCCAGCAACCCAAGACTGTCGACCTACGAGCAGTACTTC. Its protein product is CASNPRLSTYEQYF.